This T cell receptor beta chain was retrieved from a study of T cell repertoires in cytomegalovirus infection. TCRdb re-derived calls from the reads in MiXCR, one entry per CDR3 protein. The sample has approximately 550,000 distinct CDR3 sequences, 16% seen once. This CDR3 is 12 amino acids long. V lost 7 bases, J lost 5 bases, and 11 bases lay in between. Germline V gene lookup returns CDR1 MGHRA and CDR2 YSYEKL. The source material was CD8+ T cells from PBMCs. The chain links TRBV4-1 to TRBJ1-1; D not resolved. The clonotype was recovered from a human donor in good health (CMV status not recorded). Some clones in this sample may be carry-over from other donors' samples. The CDR3 is CASTGMGTEAFF. DNA for the CDR3: TGCGCCAGCACGGGGATGGGTACTGAAGCTTTCTTT.